These 12 T cell receptor beta chains share one sample of origin, sequenced in a study of T cell responses to AZD1222 COVID-19 vaccine. The data were produced by immunoSEQ multiplex PCR, yet TCRdb's version contains in-frame clones alone and is incomplete. The sample contains approximately 100,000 clones, over 70% of which appear only once. The sample was peripheral blood, taken on day 0 of AZD1222 vaccination. Receptor source: an adult in good health.

The chain uses TRBV5-1 and TRBJ1-1; D remains ambiguous. V lost 4 bases to trimming and J lost 1 base, with 11 bases between them. CDR1 SGHRS and CDR2 YFSETQ come from the germline V gene. The CDR3 length is 14 residues. CDR3 DNA sequence: TGCGCCAGCAGCCGGAACACAGAGAACACTGAAGCTTTCTTT. Its translation: CASSRNTENTEAFF.

V is TRBV5-5 and J is TRBJ1-5, with 9 nucleotides matching TRBD1. The trim removed 3 bases at V and 2 bases at J, leaving 0 bases unmatched. This CDR3 has 14 residues. The V gene's germline CDR1 is SGHKS and CDR2 YYEKEE (reference sequence). CDR3: CASSWTGGNQPQHF. CDR3 DNA: TGTGCCAGCAGCTGGACAGGGGGCAATCAGCCCCAGCATTTT.

The chain links TRBV12-3 or TRBV12-4 to TRBJ1-2; a weak D match, TRBD1 (5 bases). The V gene lost 1 base and the J gene lost 7 bases, with 7 bases spanning the gap. The CDR3 has 12 residues. CDR3 region: CASSLGGVGYTF. CDR3 sequence (DNA): TGTGCCAGCAGTTTAGGGGGGGTTGGCTACACCTTC.

The chain couples TRBV6-5 to TRBJ1-1; the D gene is possibly TRBD1 (6 bases). CDR1 is MNHEY and CDR2 is SVGAGI in the germline V gene. This CDR3 comprises 13 residues. V gave up 0 bases and J gave up 11 bases, with 13 bases separating them. The CDR3 is CASSYSPRQGAFF. DNA for the CDR3: TGTGCCAGCAGTTACTCGCCCCGGCAGGGGGCTTTCTTT.

CDR3 DNA sequence: TGTGCCAGCAGCTTAGCTAGGGATAGAGGCTACACCTTC. Its protein is CASSLARDRGYTF. The chain has TRBV7-2 and TRBJ1-2, with D unclear. With 0 bases removed from V and 8 bases from J, the gap between germline ends came to 10 bases. Germline loops: CDR1 SGHTA, CDR2 FQGNSA. CDR3 size: 13 residues. Full variable domain (rest looked up from reference TRBV7-2 and TRBJ1-2): GAGVSQSPSNKVTEKGKDVELRCDPISGHTALYWYRQSLGQGLEFLIYFQGNSAPDKSGLPSDRFSAERTGGSVSTLTIQRTQQEDSAVYLCASSLARDRGYTFGSGTRLTVV.

The J gene is TRBJ2-3, the V gene TRBV6-1; 10 bases agree with TRBD1. This CDR3 has 21 amino acids. The junction had 17 bases not matched to a gene; V was cut back by 0 bases and J by 2 bases. CDR1 and CDR2 from the germline V gene are MNHNS and SASEGT. The CDR3 DNA reads as TGTGCCAGCAGTGAAGCCCTTGGACAGGGGGGGGTATTTCTTTTCACAGATACGCAGTATTTT. Translation gives CASSEALGQGGVFLFTDTQYF.

This clone was detected only once. V usage is TRBV3-1 (or the pseudogene TRBV3-2) and J usage is TRBJ2-7; 16 bases map to TRBD2. V dropped 3 bases and J dropped 6; count of bases not matched to a gene: 2. The germline CDR1 and CDR2 sequences are LGHDT and YNNKEL (reference sequence). This CDR3 comprises 15 residues. The CDR3 sequence: CASSQGLAGGPEQYF. For the CDR3, the DNA is TGTGCCAGCAGCCAGGGACTAGCGGGGGGGCCCGAGCAGTACTTC.

The rearrangement uses TRBV6-4 and TRBJ1-5; 9 bases fit TRBD1. V lost 0 bases, J lost 4 bases, and 7 bases stayed unmatched. The length of the CDR3 is 17 residues. Germline values: CDR1 MRHNA, CDR2 SNTAGT. The CDR3 region is CASSDSRDRVKNQPQHF. The CDR3 nucleotides are TGTGCCAGCAGTGACTCCCGGGACAGGGTTAAGAATCAGCCCCAGCATTTT.

This clone came up a few times. The chain combines TRBV11-2 with TRBJ1-4; D ambiguous. Trimming shortened V by 3 bases and J by 8 bases, and 16 bases separated the two germline ends. The germline V gene has CDR1 SGHAT and CDR2 FQNNGV. The CDR3 runs 15 residues. In DNA form, the CDR3 reads TGTGCCAGCAGCTTTCGACCCGAAGGGTCGGAAAAACTGTTTTTT. Its protein product is CASSFRPEGSEKLFF.

Only a few counts were recorded for this clone. The gene calls are TRBV7-2 and TRBJ2-2; 11 bases are a match to TRBD1. V lost 5 bases to trimming and J lost 4 bases; unmatched junction nucleotides: 12. There are 18 residues in the CDR3. Germline loops: CDR1 SGHTA, CDR2 FQGNSA. For the CDR3, the DNA is TGTGCCAGCAGCCCCGCCCCCCGGGACAGGGGGATCACCGGGGAGCTGTTTTTT. Translating gives CASSPAPRDRGITGELFF.

This clone was seen just once. The chain carries TRBV6-2 or TRBV6-3 and TRBJ1-1, with 7 bases lining up with TRBD1. Germline values: CDR1 MNHEY, CDR2 SVGEGT. The CDR3 runs to 15 residues. After removal of 5 bases from V and 1 base from J, the junction contained 7 bases not matched to a gene. The CDR3 coding sequence is TGTGCCAGCAGTCCACAGGGGATGGCGAACACTGAAGCTTTCTTT. The encoded protein is CASSPQGMANTEAFF.

The chain is built from TRBV10-1 and TRBJ1-3; 7 bases match TRBD1. The V and J ends lost 7 bases and 8 bases, in that order; junction bases with no gene match: 8. There are 13 residues in the CDR3. CDR1 and CDR2 from the germline V gene are WNHNN and SYGVQD (reference sequence). As DNA, the CDR3 is TGCGCCAGCAAATCGACAGGGAGTGACACCATATATTTT. This translates into CASKSTGSDTIYF.